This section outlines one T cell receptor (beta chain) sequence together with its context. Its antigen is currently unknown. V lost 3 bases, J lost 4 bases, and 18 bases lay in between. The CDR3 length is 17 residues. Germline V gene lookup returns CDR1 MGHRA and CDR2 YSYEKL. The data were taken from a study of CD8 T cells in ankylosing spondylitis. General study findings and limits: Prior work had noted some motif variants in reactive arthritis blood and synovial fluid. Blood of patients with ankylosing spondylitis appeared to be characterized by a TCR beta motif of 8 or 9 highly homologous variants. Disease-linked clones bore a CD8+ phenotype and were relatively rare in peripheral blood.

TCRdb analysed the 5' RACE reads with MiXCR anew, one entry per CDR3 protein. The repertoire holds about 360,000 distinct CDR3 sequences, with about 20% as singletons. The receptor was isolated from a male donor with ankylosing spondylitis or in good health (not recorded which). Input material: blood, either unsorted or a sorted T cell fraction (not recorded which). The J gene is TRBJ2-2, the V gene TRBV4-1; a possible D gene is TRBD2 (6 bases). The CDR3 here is CASSQLLGLSFTGELFF. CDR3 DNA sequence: TGCGCCAGCAGCCAGCTTCTTGGACTATCGTTCACCGGGGAGCTGTTTTTT.